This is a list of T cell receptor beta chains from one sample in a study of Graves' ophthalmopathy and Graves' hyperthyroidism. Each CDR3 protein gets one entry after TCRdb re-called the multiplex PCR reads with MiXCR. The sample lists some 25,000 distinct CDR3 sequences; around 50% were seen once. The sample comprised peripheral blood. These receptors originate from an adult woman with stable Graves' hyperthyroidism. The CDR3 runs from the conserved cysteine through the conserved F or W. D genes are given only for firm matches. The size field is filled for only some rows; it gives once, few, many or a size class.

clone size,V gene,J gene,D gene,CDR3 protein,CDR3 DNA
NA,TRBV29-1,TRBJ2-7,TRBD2,CSVEGTSGYYEQYF,TGCAGCGTTGAAGGTACTAGCGGCTACTACGAGCAGTACTTC
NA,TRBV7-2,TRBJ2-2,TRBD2,CASSLLGTSIPGELFF,TGTGCCAGCAGCTTACTTGGGACTAGTATCCCCGGGGAGCTGTTTTTT
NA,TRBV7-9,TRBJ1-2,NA,CASSSLRQRSGYGYTF,TGTGCCAGCAGCTCCTTGAGACAGCGGAGCGGCTATGGCTACACCTTC
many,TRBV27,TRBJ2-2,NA,CATWGGGGELFF,TGTGCCACGTGGGGGGGCGGCGGGGAGCTGTTTTTT
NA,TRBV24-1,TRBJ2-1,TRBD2,CATSDLGTSGNEQFF,TGTGCCACCAGTGATTTAGGGACTAGCGGCAATGAGCAGTTCTTC
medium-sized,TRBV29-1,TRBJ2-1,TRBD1,CSASPGTGVNEQFF,TGCAGCGCATCACCCGGGACAGGGGTCAATGAGCAGTTCTTC
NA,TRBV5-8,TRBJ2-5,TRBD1,CASSLRQGRSETQYF,TGTGCCAGCAGCTTGCGACAGGGTCGTTCAGAGACCCAGTACTTC
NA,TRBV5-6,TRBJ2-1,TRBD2,CASSPTSGLEQFF,TGTGCCAGCAGCCCAACTAGCGGGCTTGAGCAGTTCTTC
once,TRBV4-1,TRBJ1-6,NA,CASSQGASPLHF,TGCGCCAGCAGCCAGGGGGCTTCACCCCTCCACTTT
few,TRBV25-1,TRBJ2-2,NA,CASSERHRDTGELFF,TGTGCCAGCAGTGAGCGTCACAGGGATACCGGGGAGCTGTTTTTT
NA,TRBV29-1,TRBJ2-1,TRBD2,CSAELGASGSDEQFF,TGCAGCGCCGAACTTGGGGCTAGCGGGAGCGATGAGCAGTTCTTC
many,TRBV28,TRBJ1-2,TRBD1,CASRDRGHGYTF,TGTGCCAGCAGAGACAGGGGGCATGGCTACACCTTC
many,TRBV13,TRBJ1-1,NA,CASSLDEGSEAFF,TGTGCCAGCAGCTTAGATGAGGGCTCTGAAGCTTTCTTT
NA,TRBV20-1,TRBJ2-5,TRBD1,CSVPGTGRLETQYF,TGCAGTGTACCCGGGACAGGCCGTTTGGAGACCCAGTACTTC
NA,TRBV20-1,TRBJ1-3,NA,CSARGGTGNTIYF,TGCAGTGCTAGAGGGGGGACTGGAAACACCATATATTTT
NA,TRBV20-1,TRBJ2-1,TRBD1,CSARPWGQGLTNEQFF,TGCAGTGCTAGACCTTGGGGACAGGGCCTTACCAATGAGCAGTTCTTC
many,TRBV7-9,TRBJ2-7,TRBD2,CASSFSGGPYEQYF,TGTGCCAGCAGCTTTAGCGGGGGACCGTACGAGCAGTACTTC
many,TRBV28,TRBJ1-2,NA,CASSFRGPSYGYTF,TGTGCCAGCAGTTTTCGGGGGCCGAGCTATGGCTACACCTTC
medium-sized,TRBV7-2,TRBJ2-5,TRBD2,CASSLQTSAAETQYF,TGTGCCAGCAGCCTCCAGACTAGCGCGGCGGAGACCCAGTACTTC
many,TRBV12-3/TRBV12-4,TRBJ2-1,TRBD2,CASSLVNGGGQFF,TGTGCCAGCAGTTTAGTGAATGGGGGGGGGCAGTTCTTC
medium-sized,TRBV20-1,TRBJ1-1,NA,CSARDGGQVNTEAFF,TGCAGTGCTAGAGATGGTGGGCAGGTGAACACTGAAGCTTTCTTT
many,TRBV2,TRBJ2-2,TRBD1,CASSDLYRGLDTGELFF,TGTGCCAGCAGTGATTTATACAGGGGGCTTGACACCGGGGAGCTGTTTTTT
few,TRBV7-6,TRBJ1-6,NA,CASSPAGLDNSPLHF,TGTGCCAGCAGCCCCGCCGGATTAGATAATTCACCCCTCCACTTT
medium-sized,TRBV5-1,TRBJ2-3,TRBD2,CASSLGLATDTQYF,TGCGCCAGCAGCTTGGGACTAGCGACAGATACGCAGTATTTT
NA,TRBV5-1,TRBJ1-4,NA,CASSLDGRVDEKLFF,TGCGCCAGCAGCTTGGATGGCAGGGTAGATGAAAAACTGTTTTTT
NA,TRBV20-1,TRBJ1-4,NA,CSVKGGTNEKLFF,TGCAGTGTTAAAGGGGGAACTAATGAAAAACTGTTTTTT
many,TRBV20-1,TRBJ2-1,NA,CSARDFRAPSPYNEQFF,TGCAGTGCTAGAGATTTCCGGGCCCCGTCGCCCTACAATGAGCAGTTCTTC